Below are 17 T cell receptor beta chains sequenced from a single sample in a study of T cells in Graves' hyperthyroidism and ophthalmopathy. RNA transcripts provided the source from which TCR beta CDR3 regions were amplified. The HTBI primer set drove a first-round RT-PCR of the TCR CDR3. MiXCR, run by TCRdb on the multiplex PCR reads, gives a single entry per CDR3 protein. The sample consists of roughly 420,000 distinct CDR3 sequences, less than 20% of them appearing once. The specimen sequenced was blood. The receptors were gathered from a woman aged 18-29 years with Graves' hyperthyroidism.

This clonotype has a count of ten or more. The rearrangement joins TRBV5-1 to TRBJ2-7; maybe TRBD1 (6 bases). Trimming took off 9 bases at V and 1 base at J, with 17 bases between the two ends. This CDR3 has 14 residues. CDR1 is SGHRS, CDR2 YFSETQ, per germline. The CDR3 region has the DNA TGCGCCACCTTGCCCAAGGACAGTTCCTACGAGCAGTACTTC. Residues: CATLPKDSSYEQYF.

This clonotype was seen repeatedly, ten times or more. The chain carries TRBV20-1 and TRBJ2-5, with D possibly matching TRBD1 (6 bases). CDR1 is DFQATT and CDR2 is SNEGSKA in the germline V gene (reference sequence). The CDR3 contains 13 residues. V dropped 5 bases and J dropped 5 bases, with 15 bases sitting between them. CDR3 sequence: CSAPDRSGETQYF. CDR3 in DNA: TGCAGTGCTCCTGACAGGTCCGGGGAGACCCAGTACTTC.

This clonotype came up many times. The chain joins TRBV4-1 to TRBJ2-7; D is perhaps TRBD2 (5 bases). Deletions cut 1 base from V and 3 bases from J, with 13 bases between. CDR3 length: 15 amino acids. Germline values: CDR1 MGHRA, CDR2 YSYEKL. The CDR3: CASSQGQASRYEQYF. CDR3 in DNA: TGCGCCAGCAGCCAAGGCCAGGCTAGCCGCTACGAGCAGTACTTC.

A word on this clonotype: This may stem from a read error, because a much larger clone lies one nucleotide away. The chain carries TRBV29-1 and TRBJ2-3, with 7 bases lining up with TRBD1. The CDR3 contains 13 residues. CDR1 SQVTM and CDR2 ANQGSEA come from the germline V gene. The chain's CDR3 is CRVERGHTDTQYF. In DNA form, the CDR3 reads TGCAGAGTTGAAAGGGGGCACACAGATACGCAGTATTTT.

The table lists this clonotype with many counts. The CDR3 DNA reads TGTGCCAGCAGTTTAGCGCCCCCCGGAGCAGGGGAGGAGACCCAGTACTTC. This gives the protein CASSLAPPGAGEETQYF. The rearrangement links TRBV12-3 or TRBV12-4 to TRBJ2-5, with D possibly being TRBD1 (6 bases). V lost 0 bases to trimming and J lost 5 bases, with 19 bases between them. The CDR3 runs to 17 residues.

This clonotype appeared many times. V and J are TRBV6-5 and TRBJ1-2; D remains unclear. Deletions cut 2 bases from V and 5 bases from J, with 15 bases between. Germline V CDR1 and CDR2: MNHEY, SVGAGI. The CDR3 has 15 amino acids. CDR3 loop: CASSYRRRDPYGYTF. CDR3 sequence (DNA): TGTGCCAGCAGTTACCGAAGACGAGACCCTTATGGCTACACCTTC.

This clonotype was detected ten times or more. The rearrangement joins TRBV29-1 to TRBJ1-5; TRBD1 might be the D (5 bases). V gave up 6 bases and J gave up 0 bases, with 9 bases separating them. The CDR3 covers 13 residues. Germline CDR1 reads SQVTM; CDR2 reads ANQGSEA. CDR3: CSVATDSNQPQHF. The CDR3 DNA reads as TGCAGCGTGGCGACAGATAGCAATCAGCCCCAGCATTTT.

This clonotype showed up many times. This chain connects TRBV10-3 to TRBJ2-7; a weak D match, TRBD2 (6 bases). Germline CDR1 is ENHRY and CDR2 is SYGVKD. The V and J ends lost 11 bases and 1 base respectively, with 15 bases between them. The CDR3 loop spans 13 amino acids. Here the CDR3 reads CASEGGVSYEQYF. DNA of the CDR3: TGTGCCTCCGAAGGCGGGGTTTCCTACGAGCAGTACTTC.

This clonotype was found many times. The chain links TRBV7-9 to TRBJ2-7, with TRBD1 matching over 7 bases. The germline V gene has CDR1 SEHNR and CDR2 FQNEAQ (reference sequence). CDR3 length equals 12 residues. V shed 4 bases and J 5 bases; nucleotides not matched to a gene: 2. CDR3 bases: TGTGCCAGCAGCTCTACAGGGGACGAGCAGTACTTC. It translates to CASSSTGDEQYF.

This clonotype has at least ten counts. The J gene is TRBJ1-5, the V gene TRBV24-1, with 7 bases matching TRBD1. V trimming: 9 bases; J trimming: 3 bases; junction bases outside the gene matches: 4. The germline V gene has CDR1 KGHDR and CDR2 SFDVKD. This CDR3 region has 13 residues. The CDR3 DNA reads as TGTGCCACCGGGGGACAGCTCAATCAGCCCCAGCATTTT. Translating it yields CATGGQLNQPQHF.

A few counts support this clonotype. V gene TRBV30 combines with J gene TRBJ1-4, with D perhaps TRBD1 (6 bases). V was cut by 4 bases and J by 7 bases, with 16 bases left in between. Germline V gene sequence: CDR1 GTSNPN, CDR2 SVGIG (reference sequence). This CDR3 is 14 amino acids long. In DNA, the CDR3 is TGTGCCTGGACTTGGGGCAGGGGATCTGAAAAACTGTTTTTT. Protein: CAWTWGRGSEKLFF.

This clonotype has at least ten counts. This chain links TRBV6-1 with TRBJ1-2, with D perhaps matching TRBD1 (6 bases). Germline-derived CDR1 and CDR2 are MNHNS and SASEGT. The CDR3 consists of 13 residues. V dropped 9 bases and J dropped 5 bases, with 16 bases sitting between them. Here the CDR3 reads CASRQSGQYGYTF. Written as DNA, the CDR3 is TGTGCCAGTCGTCAGAGTGGACAGTATGGCTACACCTTC.

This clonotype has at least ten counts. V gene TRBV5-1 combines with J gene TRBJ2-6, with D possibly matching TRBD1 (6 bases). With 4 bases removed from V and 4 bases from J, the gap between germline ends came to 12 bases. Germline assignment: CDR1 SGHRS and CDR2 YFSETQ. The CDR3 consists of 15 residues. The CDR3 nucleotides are TGCGCCAGCAGCGTTAGGACAGACGGGGCCAACGTCCTGACTTTC. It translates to CASSVRTDGANVLTF.

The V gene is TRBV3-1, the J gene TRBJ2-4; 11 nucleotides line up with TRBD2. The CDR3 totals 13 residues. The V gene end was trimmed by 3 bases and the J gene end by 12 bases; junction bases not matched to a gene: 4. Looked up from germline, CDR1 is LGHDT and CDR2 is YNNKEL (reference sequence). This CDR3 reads CASSQGLAEDQYF. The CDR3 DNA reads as TGTGCCAGCAGCCAGGGACTAGCGGAGGATCAGTACTTC.

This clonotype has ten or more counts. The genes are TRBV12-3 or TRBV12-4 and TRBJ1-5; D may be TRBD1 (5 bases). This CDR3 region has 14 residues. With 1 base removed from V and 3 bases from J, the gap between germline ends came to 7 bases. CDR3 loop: CASSLGGDNQPQHF. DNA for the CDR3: TGTGCCAGCAGTTTAGGAGGGGACAATCAGCCCCAGCATTTT.

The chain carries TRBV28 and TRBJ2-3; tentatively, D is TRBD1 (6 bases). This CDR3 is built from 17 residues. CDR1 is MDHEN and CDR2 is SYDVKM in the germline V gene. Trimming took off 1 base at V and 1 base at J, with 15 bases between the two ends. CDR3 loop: CASSLLGGRARTDTQYF. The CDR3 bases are TGTGCCAGCAGTTTATTAGGGGGAAGGGCTCGCACAGATACGCAGTATTTT.

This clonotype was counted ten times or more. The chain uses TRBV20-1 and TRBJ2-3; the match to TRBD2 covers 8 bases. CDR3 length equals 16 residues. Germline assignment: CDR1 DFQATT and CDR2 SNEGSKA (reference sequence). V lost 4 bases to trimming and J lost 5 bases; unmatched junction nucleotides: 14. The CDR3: CSAIPTSGGRIDTQYF. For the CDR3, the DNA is TGCAGTGCTATCCCGACGTCGGGGGGGCGAATAGATACGCAGTATTTT.